This TCR beta chain was recorded in a study of blood T cell repertoires in COVID-19. Study-wide context: Sites in the United States, Italy and Spain provided acute and convalescent COVID-19 samples. T cells, B-cell-depleted T cells, or PBMCs supplied cDNA or gDNA.

Produced via immunoSEQ multiplex PCR; TCRdb's table is partial and in-frame only. This table has approximately 200,000 clones, around 88% appearing once. The receptor was derived from a woman in her thirties with acute or convalescent COVID-19. Sequencing was carried out using peripheral blood.

The CDR3 here is CASSIGRRTEAFF. The CDR3, as DNA: TGTGCCAGTAGTATAGGCCGTAGAACTGAAGCTTTCTTT. The rearrangement uses TRBV19 and TRBJ1-1; D call uncertain. Germline CDR1 LNHDA, CDR2 SQIVND (reference sequence). The CDR3 contains 13 residues. Deletions cut 1 base from V and 5 bases from J, with 8 bases between.